This TCR beta chain was observed in a study of T cells after yellow fever vaccination. Broader study findings: CD4 and CD8 compartments shared a small share of clonotypes. Although the secondary response was weaker, it peaked faster, at day 5 versus 15.

Germline loops: CDR1 MNHEY, CDR2 SVGAGI. The CDR3 length is 15 residues. A word on this clonotype: Its antigen remains unknown. An end of the junction differs from the germline gene, which may be a read error.

Making TCR cDNA involved 5'RACE template switching, which added UMIs and a universal primer site. From the 5' RACE reads, TCRdb called clonotypes with MiXCR, one entry per CDR3 protein. The sample lists fewer than 500,000 distinct CDR3 sequences, around 20% occurring once. This sequence joins TRBV6-5 and TRBJ2-1; 7 bases agree with TRBD1. The specimen was PBMCs, collected before the yellow fever booster vaccination. The sequence was obtained from a man aged 18 to 29 who received the YFV17D yellow fever vaccine. The CDR3 nucleotides are TGTGCCAGCAGTAACTCAGGGGGCTCCTACAATGAGCAGTTCTTC. It translates to CASSNSGGSYNEQFF.